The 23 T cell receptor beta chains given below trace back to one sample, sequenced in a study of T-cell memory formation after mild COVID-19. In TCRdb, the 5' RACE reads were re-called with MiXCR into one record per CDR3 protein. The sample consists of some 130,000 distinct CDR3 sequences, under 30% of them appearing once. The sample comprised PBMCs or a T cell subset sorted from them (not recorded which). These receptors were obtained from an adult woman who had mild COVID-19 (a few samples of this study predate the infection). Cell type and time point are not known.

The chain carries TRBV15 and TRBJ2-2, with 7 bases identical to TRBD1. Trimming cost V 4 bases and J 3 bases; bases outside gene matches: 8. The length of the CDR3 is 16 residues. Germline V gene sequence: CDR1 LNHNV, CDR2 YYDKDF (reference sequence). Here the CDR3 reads CATSTPPTGDTGELFF. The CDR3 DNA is TGTGCCACCAGCACCCCCCCCACAGGGGACACCGGGGAGCTGTTTTTT.

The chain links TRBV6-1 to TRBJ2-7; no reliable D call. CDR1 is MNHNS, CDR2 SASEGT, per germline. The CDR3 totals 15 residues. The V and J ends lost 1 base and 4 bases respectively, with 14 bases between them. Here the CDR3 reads CASSEEVAVFYEQYF. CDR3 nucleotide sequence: TGTGCCAGCAGTGAAGAGGTGGCAGTCTTTTACGAGCAGTACTTC.

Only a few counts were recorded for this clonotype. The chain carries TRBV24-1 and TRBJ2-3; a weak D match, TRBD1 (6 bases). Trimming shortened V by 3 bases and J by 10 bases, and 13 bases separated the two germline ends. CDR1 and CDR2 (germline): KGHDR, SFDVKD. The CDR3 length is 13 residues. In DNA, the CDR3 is TGTGCCACCAGTGATCATACAGGGATTCCGCAGTATTTT. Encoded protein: CATSDHTGIPQYF.

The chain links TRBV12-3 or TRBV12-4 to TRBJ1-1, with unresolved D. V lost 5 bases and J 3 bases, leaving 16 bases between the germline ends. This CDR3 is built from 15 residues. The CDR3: CASSPLTGVDTEAFF. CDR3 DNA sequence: TGTGCCAGCAGTCCACTGACGGGAGTGGACACTGAAGCTTTCTTT.

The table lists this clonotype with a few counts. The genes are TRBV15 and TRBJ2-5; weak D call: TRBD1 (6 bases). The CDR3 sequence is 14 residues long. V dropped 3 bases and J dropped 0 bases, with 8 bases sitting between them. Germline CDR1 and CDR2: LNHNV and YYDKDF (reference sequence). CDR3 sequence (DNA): TGTGCCACCAGCAGTAGGACAGACCAAGAGACCCAGTACTTC. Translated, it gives CATSSRTDQETQYF.

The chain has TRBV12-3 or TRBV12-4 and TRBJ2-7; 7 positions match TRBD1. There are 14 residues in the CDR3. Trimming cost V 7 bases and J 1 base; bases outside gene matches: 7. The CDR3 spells CASTRQGISYEQYF. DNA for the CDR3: TGTGCCAGCACAAGACAGGGAATATCCTACGAGCAGTACTTC.

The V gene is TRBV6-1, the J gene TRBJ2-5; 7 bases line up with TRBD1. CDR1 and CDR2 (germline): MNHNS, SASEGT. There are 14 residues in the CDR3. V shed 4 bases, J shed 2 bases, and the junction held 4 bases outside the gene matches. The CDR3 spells CASSGRQGQETQYF. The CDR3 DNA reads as TGTGCCAGCAGTGGTCGACAGGGTCAAGAGACCCAGTACTTC.

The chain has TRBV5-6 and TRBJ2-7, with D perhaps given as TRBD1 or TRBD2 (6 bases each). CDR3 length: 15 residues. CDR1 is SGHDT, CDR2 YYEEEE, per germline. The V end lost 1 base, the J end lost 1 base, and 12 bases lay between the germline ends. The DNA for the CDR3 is TGTGCCAGCAGCTTGTTTAGGGGGACTTCCTACGAGCAGTACTTC. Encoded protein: CASSLFRGTSYEQYF.

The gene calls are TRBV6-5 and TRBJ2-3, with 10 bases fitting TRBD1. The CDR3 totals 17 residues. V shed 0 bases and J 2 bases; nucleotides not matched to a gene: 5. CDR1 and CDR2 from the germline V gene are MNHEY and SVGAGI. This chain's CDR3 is CASSYSRDRGFTDTQYF. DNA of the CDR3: TGTGCCAGCAGTTACTCGAGGGACAGGGGATTCACAGATACGCAGTATTTT.

CDR3 region: CASSVAGIAGGGTGELFF. The CDR3 DNA is TGTGCCAGCAGCGTAGCTGGCATAGCGGGGGGTGGCACCGGGGAGCTGTTTTTT. The chain joins TRBV9 to TRBJ2-2; 10 positions agree with TRBD2. The CDR3 sequence is 18 residues long. Per the germline V gene, CDR1 is SGDLS and CDR2 is YYNGEE. Germline trimming cut 0 bases from V and 4 bases from J; bases unmatched to any gene: 9.

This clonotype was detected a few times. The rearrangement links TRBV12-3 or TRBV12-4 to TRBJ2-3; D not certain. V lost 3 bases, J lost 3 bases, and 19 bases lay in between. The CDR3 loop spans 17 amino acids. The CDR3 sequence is CASSFGISGIGTDTQYF. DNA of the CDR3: TGTGCCAGCAGTTTTGGGATCTCCGGTATCGGTACAGATACGCAGTATTTT.

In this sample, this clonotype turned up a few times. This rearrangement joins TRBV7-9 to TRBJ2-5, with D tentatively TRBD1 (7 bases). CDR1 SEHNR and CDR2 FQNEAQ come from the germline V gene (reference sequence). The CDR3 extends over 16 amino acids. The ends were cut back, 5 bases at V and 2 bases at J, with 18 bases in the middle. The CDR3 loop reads CASSPTTGRTQETQYF. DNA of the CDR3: TGTGCCAGCAGCCCAACGACAGGGAGGACACAAGAGACCCAGTACTTC.

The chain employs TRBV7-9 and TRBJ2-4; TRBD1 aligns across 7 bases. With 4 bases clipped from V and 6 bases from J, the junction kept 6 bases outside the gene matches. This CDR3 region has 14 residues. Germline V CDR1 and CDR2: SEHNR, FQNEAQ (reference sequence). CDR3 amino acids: CASSSPRQGNIQYF. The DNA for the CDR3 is TGTGCCAGCAGCTCTCCCCGACAGGGAAACATTCAGTACTTC.

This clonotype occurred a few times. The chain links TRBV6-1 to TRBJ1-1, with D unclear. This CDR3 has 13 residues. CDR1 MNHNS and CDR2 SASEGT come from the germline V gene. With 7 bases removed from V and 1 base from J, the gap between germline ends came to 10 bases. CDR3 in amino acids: CASTSTENTEAFF. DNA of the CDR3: TGTGCCAGCACCTCGACTGAGAACACTGAAGCTTTCTTT.

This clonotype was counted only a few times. The CDR3 nucleotides are TGCGCCAGCAGCTTGGATGGTAGCAATCAGCCCCAGCATTTT. Translation: CASSLDGSNQPQHF. The chain employs TRBV5-1 and TRBJ1-5, with D unclear. Germline V CDR1 and CDR2: SGHRS, YFSETQ. The CDR3 is 14 residues long. V gave up 0 bases and J gave up 0 bases, with 4 bases separating them.

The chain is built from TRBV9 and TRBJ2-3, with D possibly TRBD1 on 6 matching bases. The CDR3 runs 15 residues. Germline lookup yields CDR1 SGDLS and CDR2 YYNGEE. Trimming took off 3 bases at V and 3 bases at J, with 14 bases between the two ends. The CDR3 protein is CASSDTGSVTDTQYF. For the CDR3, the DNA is TGTGCCAGCAGCGATACAGGGTCGGTAACAGATACGCAGTATTTT.

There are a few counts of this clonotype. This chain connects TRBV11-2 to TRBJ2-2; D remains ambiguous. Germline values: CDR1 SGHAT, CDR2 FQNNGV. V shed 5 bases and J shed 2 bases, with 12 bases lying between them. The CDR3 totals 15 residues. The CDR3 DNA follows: TGTGCCAGCAGCCCGTCGTACAGTAACACCGGGGAGCTGTTTTTT. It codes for CASSPSYSNTGELFF.

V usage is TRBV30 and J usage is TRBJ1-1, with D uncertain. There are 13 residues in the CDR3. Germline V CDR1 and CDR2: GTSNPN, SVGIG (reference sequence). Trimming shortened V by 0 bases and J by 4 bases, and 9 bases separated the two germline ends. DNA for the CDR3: TGTGCCTGGAGTGTATCTGCGACCACTGAAGCTTTCTTT. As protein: CAWSVSATTEAFF. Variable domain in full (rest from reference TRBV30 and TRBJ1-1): SQTIHQWPATLVQPVGSPLSLECTVEGTSNPNLYWYRQAAGRGLQLLFYSVGIGQISSEVPQNLSASRPQDRQFILSSKKLLLSDSGFYLCAWSVSATTEAFFGQGTRLTVV.

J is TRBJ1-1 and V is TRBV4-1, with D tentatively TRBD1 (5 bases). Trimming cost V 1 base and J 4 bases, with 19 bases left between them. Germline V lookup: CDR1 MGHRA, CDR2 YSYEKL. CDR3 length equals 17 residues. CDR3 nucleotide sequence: TGCGCCAGCAGCCAAGCCCTACTCGGGACGAAGGGCACTGAAGCTTTCTTT. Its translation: CASSQALLGTKGTEAFF.

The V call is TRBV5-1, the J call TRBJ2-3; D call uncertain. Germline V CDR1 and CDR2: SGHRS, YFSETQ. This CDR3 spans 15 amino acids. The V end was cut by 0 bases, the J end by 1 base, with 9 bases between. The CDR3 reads CASSLEPSGTDTQYF. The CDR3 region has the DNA TGCGCCAGCAGCTTGGAACCGTCAGGCACAGATACGCAGTATTTT. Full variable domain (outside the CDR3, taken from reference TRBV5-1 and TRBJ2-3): KAGVTQTPRYLIKTRGQQVTLSCSPISGHRSVSWYQQTPGQGLQFLFEYFSETQRNKGNFPGRFSGRQFSNSRSEMNVSTLELGDSALYLCASSLEPSGTDTQYFGPGTRLTVL.

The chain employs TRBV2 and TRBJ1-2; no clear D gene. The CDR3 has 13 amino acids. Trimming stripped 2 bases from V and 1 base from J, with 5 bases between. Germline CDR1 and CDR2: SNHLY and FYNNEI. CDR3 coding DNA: TGTGCCAGCAGTGAATGGGATAACTATGGCTACACCTTC. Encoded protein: CASSEWDNYGYTF. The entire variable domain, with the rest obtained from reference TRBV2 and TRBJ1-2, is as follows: EPEVTQTPSHQVTQMGQEVILRCVPISNHLYFYWYRQILGQKVEFLVSFYNNEISEKSEIFDDQFSVERPDGSNFTLKIRSTKLEDSAMYFCASSEWDNYGYTFGSGTRLTVV.

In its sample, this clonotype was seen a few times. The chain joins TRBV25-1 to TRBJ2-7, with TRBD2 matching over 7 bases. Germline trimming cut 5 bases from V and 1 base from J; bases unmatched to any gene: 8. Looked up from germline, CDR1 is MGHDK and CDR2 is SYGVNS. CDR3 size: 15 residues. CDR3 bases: TGTGCCAGCAGTTCTCCCTCTAGCGGTTCCTACGAGCAGTACTTC. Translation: CASSSPSSGSYEQYF.

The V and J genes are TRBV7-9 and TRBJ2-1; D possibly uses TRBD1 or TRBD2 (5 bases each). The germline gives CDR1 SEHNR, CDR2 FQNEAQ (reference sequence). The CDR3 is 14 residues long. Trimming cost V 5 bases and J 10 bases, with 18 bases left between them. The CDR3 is CASSDGRQIYEQFF. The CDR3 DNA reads TGTGCCAGCAGCGATGGGAGACAGATCTACGAGCAGTTCTTC.